This passage covers 5 T cell receptor beta chains from one sample sequenced in a study of OX40 agonist ivuxolimab in advanced cancers. Here immunoSEQ multiplex PCR was the method, and the copy in TCRdb shows in-frame clones only, minus some. The table includes some 59,000 clones, 82% detected once. The material was CD4+ or CD8+ T cells sorted from blood, obtained in a trial of the OX40 agonist ivuxolimab. These receptors were collected from an adult with an advanced solid tumor such as melanoma, head and neck, liver or kidney cancer.

This clone came up once. DNA of the CDR3: TGTGCCAGCAGTACCCGGGAAACGAGCACTGAAGCTTTCTTT. Protein sequence: CASSTRETSTEAFF. The V call is TRBV6-1, the J call TRBJ1-1; D gene unclear. The germline V gene encodes CDR1 MNHNS and CDR2 SASEGT. Trimming left V 5 bases short and J 4 bases short, with 14 bases between. The length of the CDR3 is 14 residues.

A few counts support this clone. The chain couples TRBV6-6 to TRBJ1-1; tentative D call: TRBD1 (5 bases). V shed 7 bases and J shed 2 bases, with 8 bases lying between them. Germline assignment: CDR1 MNHNY and CDR2 SVGAGI (reference sequence). The CDR3 sequence is 12 residues long. The CDR3: CASNRGNTEAFF. CDR3 bases: TGTGCCAGCAACCGGGGCAACACTGAAGCTTTCTTT.

The V and J genes are TRBV28 and TRBJ2-7; D ambiguous. The CDR3 is made up of 14 amino acids. Trimming left V 3 bases short and J 0 bases short, with 9 bases between. Germline CDR1 reads MDHEN; CDR2 reads SYDVKM. CDR3 nucleotide sequence: TGTGCCAGCAGTTTCCGGGCCTACTCCTACGAGCAGTACTTC. Protein: CASSFRAYSYEQYF.

In this sample, this clone turned up a few times. The junction does not match germline at one end; this may be a read error. This chain joins TRBV4-3 and TRBJ2-7, with a tentative D call TRBD1 (5 bases). Germline values: CDR1 LGHNA, CDR2 YSLEER. This CDR3 contains 15 residues. CDR3 coding DNA: TGCGCCAGCAGCAAAGACGCAGGGAATCCCTACGAGCAGTACTTC. As protein: CASSKDAGNPYEQYF.

V gene TRBV28 combines with J gene TRBJ1-6; D might be TRBD1 (6 bases). Per the germline V gene, CDR1 is MDHEN and CDR2 is SYDVKM. Between the trimmed V and J ends, which lost 1 base and 7 bases, there was a span of 17 bases. This CDR3 contains 17 residues. The CDR3 is CASSLLSTGRPNSPLHF. Here the CDR3 DNA reads TGTGCCAGCAGTTTATTGAGTACAGGGCGACCCAATTCACCCCTCCACTTT.